This T cell receptor (beta chain) was recorded in a study of beta chain features in type 1 diabetes. TCRB transcripts that were expressed got sequenced, as all of the isolated RNA had been reverse transcribed. Using immunoSEQ multiplex PCR, the repertoire was profiled, and TCRdb retains in-frame clones only, with some absent. Of just over 150,000 clones listed, around 10% are singletons. Germline-derived CDR1 and CDR2 are GTSNPN and SVGIG (reference sequence). The CDR3 runs 14 residues. The ends lost 8 bases at V and 5 bases at J; junction bases unmatched: 11. Sample: central memory CD4+ T cells from blood. This chain joins TRBV30 and TRBJ2-5; TRBD2 matches at 10 bases. The sequence was obtained from a man aged 18-30 years in good health. The DNA for the CDR3 is TGTGCCCAAGACCAGCGGGGGGGAAGGGAGACCCAGTACTTC. Translated, it gives CAQDQRGGRETQYF.